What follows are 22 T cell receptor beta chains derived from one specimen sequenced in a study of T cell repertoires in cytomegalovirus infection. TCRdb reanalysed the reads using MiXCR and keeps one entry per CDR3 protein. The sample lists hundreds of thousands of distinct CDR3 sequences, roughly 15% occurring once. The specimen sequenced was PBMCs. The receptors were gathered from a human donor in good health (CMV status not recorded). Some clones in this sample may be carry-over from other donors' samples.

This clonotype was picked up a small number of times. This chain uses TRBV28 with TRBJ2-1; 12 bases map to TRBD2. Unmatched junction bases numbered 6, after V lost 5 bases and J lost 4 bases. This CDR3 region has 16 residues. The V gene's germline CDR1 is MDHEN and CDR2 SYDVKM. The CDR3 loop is CASSLSGTSGYNEQFF. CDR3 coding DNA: TGTGCCAGCAGTCTATCCGGGACTAGCGGGTACAATGAGCAGTTCTTC.

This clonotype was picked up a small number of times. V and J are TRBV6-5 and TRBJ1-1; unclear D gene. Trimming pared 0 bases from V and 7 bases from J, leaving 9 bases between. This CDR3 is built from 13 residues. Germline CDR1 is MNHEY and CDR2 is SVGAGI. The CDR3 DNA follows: TGTGCCAGCAGTTACTCTGGGAGGCTTGAAGCTTTCTTT. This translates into CASSYSGRLEAFF.

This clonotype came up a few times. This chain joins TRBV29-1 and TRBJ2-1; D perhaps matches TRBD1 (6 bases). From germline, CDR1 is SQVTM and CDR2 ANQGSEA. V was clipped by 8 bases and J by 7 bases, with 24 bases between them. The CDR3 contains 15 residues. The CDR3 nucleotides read TGCAGCACTAAGAACAGGGCCATGGGGGTGAATGAGCAGTTCTTC. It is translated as CSTKNRAMGVNEQFF.

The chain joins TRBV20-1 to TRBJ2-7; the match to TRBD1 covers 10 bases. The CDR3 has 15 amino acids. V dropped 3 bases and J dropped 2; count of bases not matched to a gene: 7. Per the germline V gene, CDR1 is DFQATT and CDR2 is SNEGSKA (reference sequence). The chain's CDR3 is CSARHGGQGTYEQYF. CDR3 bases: TGCAGTGCTAGGCATGGGGGACAGGGGACCTACGAGCAGTACTTC.

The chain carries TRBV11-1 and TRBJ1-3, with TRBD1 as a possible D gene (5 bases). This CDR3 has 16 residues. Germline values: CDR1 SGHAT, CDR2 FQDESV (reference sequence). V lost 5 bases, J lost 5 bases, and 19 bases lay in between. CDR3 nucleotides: TGTGCCAGCAGCCGCCGTCAGGGCCTAGATCGAAACACCATATATTTT. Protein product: CASSRRQGLDRNTIYF.

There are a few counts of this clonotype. The CDR3 region has the DNA TGCAGTGCTGGGGGTGGACTACTCACCGGGGAGCTGTTTTTT. The encoded protein is CSAGGGLLTGELFF. The chain employs TRBV20-1 and TRBJ2-2; a weak D match, TRBD2 (6 bases). V lost 5 bases and J lost 4, with 14 bases in between. Germline values: CDR1 DFQATT, CDR2 SNEGSKA (reference sequence). This CDR3 is 14 amino acids long.

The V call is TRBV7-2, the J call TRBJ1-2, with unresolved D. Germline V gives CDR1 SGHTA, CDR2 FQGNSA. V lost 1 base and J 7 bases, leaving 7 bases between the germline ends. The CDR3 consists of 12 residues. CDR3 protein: CASSLDTAGYTF. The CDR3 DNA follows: TGTGCCAGCAGCTTAGATACAGCTGGCTACACCTTC.

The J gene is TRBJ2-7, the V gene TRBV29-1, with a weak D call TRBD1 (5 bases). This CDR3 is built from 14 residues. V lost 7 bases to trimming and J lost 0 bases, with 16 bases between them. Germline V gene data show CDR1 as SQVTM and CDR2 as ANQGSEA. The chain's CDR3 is CSAIGAGNSYEQYF. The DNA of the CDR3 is TGCAGCGCCATTGGGGCAGGAAACTCCTACGAGCAGTACTTC.

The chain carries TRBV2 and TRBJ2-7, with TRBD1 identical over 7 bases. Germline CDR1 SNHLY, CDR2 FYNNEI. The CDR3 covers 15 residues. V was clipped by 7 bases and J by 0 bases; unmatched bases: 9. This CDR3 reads CASILDKGASYEQYF. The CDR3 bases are TGTGCCAGCATCCTGGACAAGGGGGCCTCCTACGAGCAGTACTTC.

The CDR3 coding sequence is TGTGCCAGCAGCGCACACCCCGGGACGGCGAACACTGAAGCTTTCTTT. Its translation is CASSAHPGTANTEAFF. The V gene is TRBV7-9, the J gene TRBJ1-1, with a tentative D call TRBD1 (5 bases). The V end lost 5 bases, the J end lost 1 base, and 17 bases lay between the germline ends. The CDR3 consists of 16 residues. Germline V gives CDR1 SEHNR, CDR2 FQNEAQ (reference sequence).

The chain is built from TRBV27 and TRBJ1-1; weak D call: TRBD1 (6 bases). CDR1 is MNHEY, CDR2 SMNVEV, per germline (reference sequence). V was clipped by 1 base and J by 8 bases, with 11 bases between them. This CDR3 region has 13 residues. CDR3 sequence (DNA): TGTGCCAGCAGTTTATATGGGGGGGCAGAAGCTTTCTTT. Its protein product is CASSLYGGAEAFF.

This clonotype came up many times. The CDR3 sequence is CASSLGASERWYTF. CDR3 DNA sequence: TGTGCCAGCAGCTTAGGGGCGTCGGAGAGGTGGTACACCTTC. The chain joins TRBV7-9 to TRBJ1-2; D is unclear. The CDR3 is 14 amino acids. In germline, CDR1 is SEHNR, CDR2 FQNEAQ (reference sequence). Trimming stripped 1 base from V and 11 bases from J, with 17 bases between.

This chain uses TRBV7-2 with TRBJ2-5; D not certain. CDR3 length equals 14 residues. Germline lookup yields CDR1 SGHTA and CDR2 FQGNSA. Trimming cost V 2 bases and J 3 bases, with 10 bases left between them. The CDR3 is CASSLSFEEETQYF. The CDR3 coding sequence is TGTGCCAGCAGCTTAAGCTTTGAGGAAGAGACCCAGTACTTC.

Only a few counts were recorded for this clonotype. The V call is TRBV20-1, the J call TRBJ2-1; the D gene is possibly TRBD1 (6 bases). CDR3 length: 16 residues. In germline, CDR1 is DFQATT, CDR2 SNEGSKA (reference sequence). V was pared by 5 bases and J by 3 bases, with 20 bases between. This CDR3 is CSARPWGRGDYNEQFF. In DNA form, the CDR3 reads TGCAGTGCTCGCCCATGGGGGCGCGGTGACTACAATGAGCAGTTCTTC.

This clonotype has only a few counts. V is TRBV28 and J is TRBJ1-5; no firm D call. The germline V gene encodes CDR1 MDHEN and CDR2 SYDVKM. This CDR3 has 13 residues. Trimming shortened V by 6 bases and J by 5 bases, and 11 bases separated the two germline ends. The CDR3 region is CASRTDGDQPQHF. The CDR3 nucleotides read TGTGCCAGCAGAACCGACGGGGATCAGCCCCAGCATTTT.

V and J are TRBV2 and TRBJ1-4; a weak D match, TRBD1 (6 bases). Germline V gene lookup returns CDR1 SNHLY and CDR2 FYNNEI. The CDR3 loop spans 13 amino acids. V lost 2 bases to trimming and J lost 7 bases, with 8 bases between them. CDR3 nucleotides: TGTGCCAGCAGTGAACTAGGGGGTGAAAAACTGTTTTTT. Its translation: CASSELGGEKLFF.

CDR3: CSVQGTSNQPQHF. The CDR3 DNA reads as TGCAGCGTTCAGGGGACTAGCAATCAGCCCCAGCATTTT. The V and J genes are TRBV29-1 and TRBJ1-5, with D perhaps matching TRBD1 (6 bases). V was clipped by 5 bases and J by 0 bases, with 8 bases between them. Germline V gives CDR1 SQVTM, CDR2 ANQGSEA. The CDR3 length is 13 residues.

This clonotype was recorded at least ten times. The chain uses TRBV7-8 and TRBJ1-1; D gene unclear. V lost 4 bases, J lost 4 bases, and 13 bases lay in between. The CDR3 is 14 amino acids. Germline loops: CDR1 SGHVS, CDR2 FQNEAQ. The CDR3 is CASSWRYLATEAFF. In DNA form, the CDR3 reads TGTGCCAGCAGCTGGCGGTACCTGGCCACTGAAGCTTTCTTT.

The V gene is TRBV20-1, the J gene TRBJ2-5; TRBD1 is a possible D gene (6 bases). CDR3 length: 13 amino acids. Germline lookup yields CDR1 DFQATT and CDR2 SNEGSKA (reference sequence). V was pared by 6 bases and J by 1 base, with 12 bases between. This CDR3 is CSAPDSIQETQYF. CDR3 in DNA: TGCAGTGCCCCGGACAGTATCCAAGAGACCCAGTACTTC.

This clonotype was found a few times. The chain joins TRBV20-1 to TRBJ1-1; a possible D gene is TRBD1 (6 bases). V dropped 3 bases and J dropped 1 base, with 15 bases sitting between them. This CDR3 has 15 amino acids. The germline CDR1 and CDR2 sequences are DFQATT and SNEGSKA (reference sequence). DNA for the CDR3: TGCAGTGCTAGTTTGGCAGGGGTGACGAACACTGAAGCTTTCTTT. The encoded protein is CSASLAGVTNTEAFF.

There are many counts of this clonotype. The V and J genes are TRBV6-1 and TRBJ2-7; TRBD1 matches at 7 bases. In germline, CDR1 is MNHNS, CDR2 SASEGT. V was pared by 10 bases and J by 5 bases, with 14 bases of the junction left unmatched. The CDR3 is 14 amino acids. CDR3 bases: TGTGCCATCAGGAAAGGGGGCGCGAGTGACGAGCAGTACTTC. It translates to CAIRKGGASDEQYF.

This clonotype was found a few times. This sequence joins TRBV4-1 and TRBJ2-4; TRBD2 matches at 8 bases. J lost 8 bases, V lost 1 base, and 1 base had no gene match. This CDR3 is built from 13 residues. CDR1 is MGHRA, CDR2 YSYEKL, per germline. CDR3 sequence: CASSQVGGDIQYF. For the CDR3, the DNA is TGCGCCAGCAGCCAAGTCGGGGGGGACATTCAGTACTTC.